These T cell receptor beta chains were read from a single sample in a study of OX40 agonist ivuxolimab in advanced cancers. This table comes from immunoSEQ multiplex PCR, and its TCRdb copy is limited to in-frame clones, with some not included. Here the sample spans tens of thousands of clones, nearly 90% being singletons. The specimen was CD4+ or CD8+ T cells sorted from blood, collected in a trial of the OX40 agonist ivuxolimab. Receptor source: an adult with an advanced solid tumor such as melanoma, head and neck, liver or kidney cancer. Each CDR3 is given with its conserved first and last residue. The D gene is left open where the match is weak. Size values are once, few and many counts, or a class for expanded clones, and some rows have none.

V gene	D gene	clone size	J gene	CDR3 DNA	CDR3 protein
TRBV4-3	TRBD2	NA	TRBJ2-2	TGCGCCAGCAGCCTTGGGGGGACTAATGGGGAGCTGTTTTTT	CASSLGGTNGELFF
TRBV5-1	TRBD1	few	TRBJ2-5	TGCGCCAGCAGTTATCAGGGGGCGAGTGAGACCCAGTACTTC	CASSYQGASETQYF
TRBV19	TRBD1	NA	TRBJ2-3	TGTGCCAGTAGTATGGACAGGGGGGGCACAGATACGCAGTATTTT	CASSMDRGGTDTQYF
TRBV5-5	TRBD1	NA	TRBJ1-6	TGTGCCAGCAGCAACGGACAGGGGGCAAATTCACCCCTCCACTTT	CASSNGQGANSPLHF
TRBV7-2	NA	NA	TRBJ2-1	TGTGCCAGCAGCTTAGGGACCGAGCAGTTCTTC	CASSLGTEQFF
TRBV6-6	TRBD1	NA	TRBJ1-4	TGTGCCAGCAGAAGACAGGGCGGAGAAAAACTGTTTTTT	CASRRQGGEKLFF
TRBV7-2	NA	NA	TRBJ2-1	TGTGCCAGCAGCACACCCTCTAGCATGGCGATCTACAATGAGCAGTTCTTC	CASSTPSSMAIYNEQFF
TRBV7-2	NA	NA	TRBJ2-5	TGTGCCAGCAGCCTCCGGGATAGTCGGCAGACCCAGTACTTC	CASSLRDSRQTQYF
TRBV7-2	TRBD1	NA	TRBJ2-5	TGTGCCAGCAGCCGACGGACAGGGGCGGAGACCCAGTACTTC	CASSRRTGAETQYF
TRBV7-9	NA	NA	TRBJ2-3	TGTGCCAGCAGCTCCCTCCGACAGGGAGGTTTGACAGATACGCAGTATTTT	CASSSLRQGGLTDTQYF
TRBV6-5	NA	NA	TRBJ2-3	TGTGCCAGCAGTTACTCGGGCTCCGCGGATACGCAGTATTTT	CASSYSGSADTQYF
TRBV29-1	NA	NA	TRBJ1-1	TGCAGCGTTGATGGGCGGGCAGGCCGAGAAGGTGAAGCTTTCTTT	CSVDGRAGREGEAFF
TRBV30	NA	once	TRBJ1-5	TGTGCCTGGACTGCTGGGACGGCTAGGAATCAGCCCCAGCATTTT	CAWTAGTARNQPQHF
TRBV5-1	NA	NA	TRBJ1-2	TGCGCCAGCAGCTTGGCCGATTGGACAAGTGGCTACACCTTC	CASSLADWTSGYTF
TRBV10-3	NA	NA	TRBJ2-5	TGTGCCATCAGTGTTAATCAGGGGGAGACCCAGTACTTC	CAISVNQGETQYF
TRBV30	NA	NA	TRBJ1-2	TGTGCCTTTGCACCCCTGGGCCATAACTATGGCTACACCTTC	CAFAPLGHNYGYTF
TRBV19	TRBD2	NA	TRBJ2-3	TGTGCCAGTAGTCGGGGGCTAGCGGGGACCCAGGGTACGCAGTATTTT	CASSRGLAGTQGTQYF
TRBV4-1	TRBD2	once	TRBJ2-1	TGCGCCAGCAGCCAAGAGTACAGCGGGGGGGCCAATGAGCAGTTCTTC	CASSQEYSGGANEQFF
TRBV7-3	NA	once	TRBJ2-3	TGTGCCAGCAGCTCGGACCCCACAGATACGCAGTATTTT	CASSSDPTDTQYF
TRBV2	NA	NA	TRBJ2-5	TGTGCCAGCAGTGAAGCGCATCAGGGCCCCAGGGAGACCCAGTACTTC	CASSEAHQGPRETQYF
TRBV4-1	TRBD2	NA	TRBJ2-1	TGCGCCAGCAGCCAAAACGGACTAGCGGCCTACAATGAGCAGTTCTTC	CASSQNGLAAYNEQFF
TRBV30	TRBD1	NA	TRBJ1-1	TGTGCCTGGAGTACAGGGGCCCTTTATCTCGCCACTGAAGCTTTCTTT	CAWSTGALYLATEAFF
TRBV30	NA	NA	TRBJ2-2	TGTGCCTGGAGGGCAACCGGGACTGAGACCGGGGAGCTGTTTTTT	CAWRATGTETGELFF
TRBV21-1	NA	few	TRBJ1-5	TGTGCCAGCAGCAAACGGGGGCACAGCAATCAGCCCCAGCATTTT	CASSKRGHSNQPQHF
TRBV9	NA	NA	TRBJ2-5	TGTGCCAGCAGCGTAGGGACAGTCCAAGAGACCCAGTACTTC	CASSVGTVQETQYF
TRBV7-3	NA	NA	TRBJ1-1	TGTGCCAGCAGACAAAATGCTGGACAGATGAACACTGAAGCTTTCTTT	CASRQNAGQMNTEAFF
TRBV7-2	TRBD1	NA	TRBJ1-3	TGTGCCAGCAGCTTAGAGGGACAGTTTTACTCTGGAAACACCATATATTTT	CASSLEGQFYSGNTIYF
TRBV7-8	NA	NA	TRBJ1-2	TGTGCCAGCAGCTTAGCGCCCCGAGGACCCCTAGTTGGGTATGGCTACACCTTC	CASSLAPRGPLVGYGYTF
TRBV9	NA	NA	TRBJ2-2	TGTGCCAGCAGCGTAGTTCAGGGGGGCACCGGGGAGCTGTTTTTT	CASSVVQGGTGELFF
TRBV5-4	NA	NA	TRBJ2-3	TGTGCCAGCAGCTTGCTTCGGGGCTCTGCTGGCACAGATACGCAGTATTTT	CASSLLRGSAGTDTQYF
TRBV2	NA	NA	TRBJ1-2	TGTGCCAATCCGGAGGGGACTCCTAACTATGGCTACACCTTC	CANPEGTPNYGYTF
TRBV7-8	NA	once	TRBJ1-1	TGTGCCAGCAGCTTAGCGGGGTTGTTTGCTTTCTTT	CASSLAGLFAFF
TRBV10-3	NA	NA	TRBJ1-1	TGTGCCATCAGTGGAGGGAACACTGAAGCTTTCTTT	CAISGGNTEAFF
TRBV10-3	NA	once	TRBJ1-4	TGTGCCATCAGTGACCCAGGGCAGGGTAATGAAAAACTGTTTTTT	CAISDPGQGNEKLFF
TRBV11-2	NA	NA	TRBJ2-7	TGTGCCAGCAGCTTAGTCCAGGGTGCCTACGAGCAGTACTTC	CASSLVQGAYEQYF
TRBV2	NA	NA	TRBJ2-2	TGTGCCAGCACCCTCGTCACCCCGGGTCGTGGAGTAAACACCGGGGAGCTGTTTTTT	CASTLVTPGRGVNTGELFF
TRBV19	TRBD1	NA	TRBJ2-3	TGTGCCAGTAGTGGAGGCGGGACAGGGGGCTTGGCAGATACGCAGTATTTT	CASSGGGTGGLADTQYF
TRBV10-1	TRBD1	NA	TRBJ1-4	TGCGCCAGCAGTGAGAGTGGGACAGGGGGCGAAAAACTGTTTTTT	CASSESGTGGEKLFF
TRBV29-1	NA	NA	TRBJ2-2	TGCAGCGTTACTGAGAACACCGGGGAGCTGTTTTTT	CSVTENTGELFF
TRBV5-1	NA	NA	TRBJ2-5	TGCGCCAGCAGTTTTAGGGGGAAGGAGACCCAGTACTTC	CASSFRGKETQYF
TRBV18	NA	once	TRBJ1-3	TGTGCCAGCTCACCACCGAGACACCAGAATTTTTCTGGAAACACCATATATTTT	CASSPPRHQNFSGNTIYF
TRBV2	NA	NA	TRBJ2-3	TGTGCCAGCAGTGAAGAGACCGGGACGGATAGCACAGATACGCAGTATTTT	CASSEETGTDSTDTQYF
TRBV2	TRBD1	NA	TRBJ2-1	TGTGCCAGCAGTGTAGGGACAGGGAGGGTAAATGAGCAGTTCTTC	CASSVGTGRVNEQFF
TRBV6-1	NA	NA	TRBJ1-2	TGTGCCAGCAGTGAAGAGGGGACCGCCTCTGGCTACACCTTC	CASSEEGTASGYTF
TRBV7-3	NA	NA	TRBJ1-1	TGTGCCAGCAGCTTAAGAGCTCGCACTGAAGCTTTCTTT	CASSLRARTEAFF
TRBV7-9	TRBD2	NA	TRBJ2-1	TGTGCCAGCAGCTTTGAAGCGGGGCCCCCTTTCTTC	CASSFEAGPPFF